This T cell receptor beta chain stems from a study of spatial heterogeneity in lung cancer (dated by TCRdb to the late 2010s). Looking at the study overall: Donors were about 70 patients with early-stage, untreated non-small cell lung cancer from the lung TRACERx cohort. In non-small cell lung cancer, the study quantitatively compared TCR alpha and beta repertoires across several tumor regions, matched nontumor lung, and blood. In the raw uncorrected reads, each unique combination of TCR and UMI appeared more than ten times on average. The study linked features of the TCR repertoire to counts of nonsynonymous mutations, which were determined by whole-exome sequencing of tumor tissue. Follow-up PBMC samples were sequenced whenever available, and the median time to follow-up was roughly 22 months after resection. Beta-chain transcripts were consistently detected in greater numbers than alpha-chain transcripts, which likely reflected higher beta-chain transcript abundance. At surgery, both alpha and beta chains were TCR-sequenced in 200 to 250 tumor regions, about 64 matched nontumor lung samples and a few dozen PBMC samples.

The meaning of the sample's time point label: blood at routine non-recurrence follow-up after resection. Without any cell sorting, TCR sequencing was performed on whole RNA extracted either from tumor and nontumor lung tissue or from cryopreserved PBMC samples. A patient was chosen for TCR sequencing only when enough RNA was available from at least two tumor regions. Library preparation used 5' RACE. Reads for this sample came from a NextSeq 500. To allow correction of PCR and sequencing errors, the TCR library protocol tagged every TCR cDNA molecule with a unique molecular identifier. Concerning the study's data processing: TCR identification, UMI-based error correction and CDR3 extraction were performed with Decombinator tools. TCRs above a frequency of 2 per 1,000, corresponding to the top 1% of the tumor frequency distribution, were defined as expanded. Each repertoire was subsampled 100 times to 5,000 TCRs, after which Renyi diversity was computed with the R vegan package. CDR3 similarity networks were built from amino acid triplet string-kernel similarity, connecting CDR3s with pairwise similarity above 0.82. The raw public reads went through TCRdb reprocessing: fastp at Q25, MiXCR clone calling, in-frame beta chains kept. Each CDR3 protein gets just one entry, which takes the most common genes and DNA from the rows behind it. None of the V and J calls come from the authors' own analysis; TCRdb made them. Recorded for this sample are 15,000 or so distinct CDR3 sequences; approximately 19% of them occurred a single time. The ten biggest clones cover around 6% of the sample.

CDR1 SGHVS and CDR2 FQNEAQ were looked up in the germline V gene. From the cysteine through the phenylalanine, the CDR3 covers 16 amino acids. This entry keeps only the CDR3 DNA: 48 bases, framed from base 1. The germline V and J ends show losses of 1 base and 2 bases respectively, and no gene match explains 4 bases of the junction. What the study reported, not specific to this receptor: Ubiquitous expanded tumor TCRs were found in blood more often at tumor resection than at routine follow-up. Confirming at a functional level the hypothesis that regional TCRs recognize regional mutations was considered to require additional single-cell paired TCR alpha and beta sequencing. Only around 15 patients were included in the comparisons of baseline and follow-up blood repertoires.

In this sample, this clonotype turned up a few times. Its antigen remains unidentified. No base-level quality is on record; no much larger clone is a single base apart. The rearranged chain carries TRBV7-8 and TRBJ2-7; 11 bases in the junction line up with TRBD2. The sequenced sample was PBMCs, obtained at follow-up. The origin of this receptor is a male donor with early-stage non-small cell lung cancer. CDR3 loop: CASSLGLAGTTYEQYF. The base sequence is TGTGCCAGCAGCTTAGGACTAGCGGGGACGACCTACGAGCAGTACTTC.